The 24 T cell receptor beta chains presented below share a single source sample, sequenced in a study of cytomegalovirus exposure and HLA in healthy donors. Primers for the PCR totalled 60 Vbeta and 13 Jbeta. The protocol was immunoSEQ multiplex PCR, while the TCRdb copy is restricted to in-frame clones and leaves out a portion. The table includes over 120,000 clones, 80% detected once. Sequenced material: PBMCs. Source of these receptors: a man aged 35 to 55 in good health and CMV-seronegative.

This clone appeared once. This sequence joins TRBV27 and TRBJ2-7; D may be TRBD1 (6 bases). From germline, CDR1 is MNHEY and CDR2 SMNVEV (reference sequence). The ends were cut back, 4 bases at V and 3 bases at J, with 13 bases in the middle. The CDR3 consists of 14 residues. The CDR3 DNA reads as TGTGCCAGCAGTTCCCCGGACAGACTCTACGAGCAGTACTTC. Its protein is CASSSPDRLYEQYF.

Points on this clone: Germline is not matched at one junction end, which may reflect a read error. Other DNA variants within this sample encode the same CDR3. The rearrangement links TRBV9 to TRBJ1-6, with a tentative D call TRBD1 (6 bases). The CDR3 is made up of 18 amino acids. Germline assignment: CDR1 SGDLS and CDR2 YYNGEE. CDR3 in amino acids: CASSVDGRGSSYNSPLHF. DNA of the CDR3: TGTGCCAGCAGCGTAGATGGCAGGGGAAGCTCCTATAATTCCCCCCTCCACTTT. Full variable domain (outside the CDR3, taken from reference TRBV9 and TRBJ1-6): DSGVTQTPKHLITATGQRVTLRCSPRSGDLSVYWYQQSLDQGLQFLIQYYNGEERAKGNILERFSAQQFPDLHSELNLSSLELGDSALYFCASSVDGRGSSYNSPLHFGNGTRLTVT.

The chain combines TRBV5-6 with TRBJ2-5, with 7 bases lining up with TRBD1. The J call is uncertain, as TRBJ2-7 better fits the DNA end. Germline V gene lookup returns CDR1 SGHDT and CDR2 YYEEEE. The CDR3 extends over 12 amino acids. CDR3 coding DNA: TGTGCCAGCAGCAGACAGGGTTACGAGCAGTACTTC. Protein: CASSRQGYEQYF.

The V gene is TRBV19, the J gene TRBJ2-5, with D possibly being TRBD1 (6 bases). The germline gives CDR1 LNHDA, CDR2 SQIVND (reference sequence). CDR3 length: 14 residues. V shed 7 bases and J shed 1 base, with 13 bases lying between them. The CDR3 DNA reads as TGTGCCAGTAACCCGGGACACCTCCAAGAGACCCAGTACTTC. Residues: CASNPGHLQETQYF.

CDR3 sequence reads: CASSVGRGGSPLHF. For the CDR3, the DNA is TGTGCCAGCAGCGTTGGCAGGGGTGGCTCACCCCTCCACTTT. This sequence joins TRBV13 and TRBJ1-6; the D gene is possibly TRBD1 (6 bases). In germline, CDR1 is PRHDT, CDR2 FYEKMQ (reference sequence). There are 14 residues in the CDR3. The V gene lost 5 bases and the J gene lost 10 bases, with 15 bases spanning the gap.

This chain connects TRBV6-6 to TRBJ1-5, with D possibly TRBD1 on 6 matching bases. CDR3 length: 15 amino acids. CDR1 and CDR2 from the germline V gene are MNHNY and SVGAGI (reference sequence). V lost 6 bases and J lost 0, with 12 bases in between. CDR3 sequence: CASRTTGTSNQPQHF. CDR3 nucleotides: TGTGCCAGCAGGACTACAGGGACTAGCAATCAGCCCCAGCATTTT.

V gene TRBV5-1 combines with J gene TRBJ2-5, with 14 bases matching TRBD2. The germline gives CDR1 SGHRS, CDR2 YFSETQ. The CDR3 loop spans 15 amino acids. Unmatched junction bases numbered 6, after V lost 3 bases and J lost 8 bases. In nucleotides, the CDR3 is TGCGCCAGCAGCTCAATCGGACTAGCGGGAGGAACCCAGTACTTC. Protein sequence: CASSSIGLAGGTQYF.

The chain links TRBV4-2 to TRBJ2-7, with D uncertain. V gave up 1 base and J gave up 6 bases, with 7 bases separating them. Per germline, CDR1 LGHNA and CDR2 YNFKEQ. The CDR3 covers 12 residues. The CDR3 DNA reads TGTGCCAGCAGCCAAGTTCCGGGCGAGCAGTACTTC. Its translation: CASSQVPGEQYF.

The CDR3 loop is CASRSGQNEQFF. CDR3 bases: TGTGCCAGCAGATCAGGACAGAATGAGCAGTTCTTC. The rearrangement joins TRBV28 to TRBJ2-1, with D perhaps matching TRBD1 (6 bases). CDR1 MDHEN and CDR2 SYDVKM come from the germline V gene. V lost 6 bases, J lost 7 bases, and 10 bases lay in between. CDR3 size: 12 residues.

This clone came up once. J is TRBJ2-3 and V is TRBV4-3; 7 bases match TRBD2. There are 15 residues in the CDR3. Germline V gives CDR1 LGHNA, CDR2 YSLEER. The V gene end was trimmed by 1 base and the J gene end by 4 bases; junction bases not matched to a gene: 5. The CDR3 spells CASSQVTSRADTQYF. DNA of the CDR3: TGCGCCAGCAGCCAAGTGACTAGCCGGGCAGATACGCAGTATTTT.

The chain has TRBV5-1 and TRBJ2-7, with TRBD1 identical over 12 bases. The germline V gene encodes CDR1 SGHRS and CDR2 YFSETQ. CDR3 length equals 16 residues. V gave up 4 bases and J gave up 7 bases; unmatched junction bases: 12. The CDR3 region is CASSPQTGQGAVEQYF. DNA of the CDR3: TGCGCCAGCAGCCCTCAGACGGGACAGGGGGCTGTGGAGCAGTACTTC. The variable domain in full, completed from reference TRBV5-1 and TRBJ2-7, reads KAGVTQTPRYLIKTRGQQVTLSCSPISGHRSVSWYQQTPGQGLQFLFEYFSETQRNKGNFPGRFSGRQFSNSRSEMNVSTLELGDSALYLCASSPQTGQGAVEQYFGPGTRLTVT.

The V call is TRBV10-1, the J call TRBJ2-7, with D unresolved. Germline V gene lookup returns CDR1 WNHNN and CDR2 SYGVQD (reference sequence). The length of the CDR3 is 14 residues. Trimming took off 0 bases at V and 4 bases at J, with 10 bases between the two ends. CDR3 nucleotides: TGCGCCAGCAGTGAGTCACCAGGTGCTTACGAGCAGTACTTC. Translated: CASSESPGAYEQYF.

V gene TRBV2 combines with J gene TRBJ1-6, with D tentatively TRBD1 (6 bases). Germline V gene lookup returns CDR1 SNHLY and CDR2 FYNNEI. Trimming cost V 6 bases and J 7 bases, with 16 bases left between them. This CDR3 region has 15 residues. The CDR3: CASRKQGNRNSPLHF. In nucleotides, the CDR3 is TGTGCCAGCAGGAAACAGGGAAACCGAAATTCACCCCTCCACTTT. The full variable domain, its missing parts supplied by reference TRBV2 and TRBJ1-6, is EPEVTQTPSHQVTQMGQEVILRCVPISNHLYFYWYRQILGQKVEFLVSFYNNEISEKSEIFDDQFSVERPDGSNFTLKIRSTKLEDSAMYFCASRKQGNRNSPLHFGNGTRLTVT.

On this clone itself: Other DNA sequences in this sample translate to the same CDR3. The V and J genes are TRBV5-1 and TRBJ1-3; TRBD1 aligns across 7 bases. J gave up 2 bases and V 4 bases, and 3 bases lay outside the gene matches. Germline assignment: CDR1 SGHRS and CDR2 YFSETQ. This CDR3 has 14 amino acids. In DNA, the CDR3 is TGCGCCAGCAGCCTAGGGGGCGCTGGAAACACCATATATTTT. Translating it yields CASSLGGAGNTIYF.

The V gene is TRBV5-1, the J gene TRBJ2-1; 8 bases line up with TRBD2. The V gene's germline CDR1 is SGHRS and CDR2 YFSETQ. J was trimmed by 3 bases and V by 2 bases; bases with no gene match: 7. The CDR3 is 16 residues long. CDR3 nucleotide sequence: TGCGCCAGCAGCTTCTCCCGGGCGGGGGGCTACAATGAGCAGTTCTTC. Protein sequence: CASSFSRAGGYNEQFF.

This rearrangement joins TRBV5-1 to TRBJ1-1; 8 nucleotides line up with TRBD1. Germline V CDR1 and CDR2: SGHRS, YFSETQ. With 7 bases clipped from V and 1 base from J, the junction kept 3 bases outside the gene matches. There are 13 residues in the CDR3. The CDR3 loop is CASATGGNTEAFF. As DNA, the CDR3 is TGCGCCAGCGCAACAGGGGGGAACACTGAAGCTTTCTTT.

This clone was found a few times. J is TRBJ2-2 and V is TRBV5-6, with D hard to call. The CDR3 consists of 12 residues. Trimming stripped 3 bases from V and 6 bases from J, with 6 bases between. From germline, CDR1 is SGHDT and CDR2 YYEEEE. The chain's CDR3 is CASSWSAGELFF. The CDR3 coding sequence is TGTGCCAGCAGCTGGAGCGCCGGGGAGCTGTTTTTT.

The chain links TRBV19 to TRBJ1-1; D perhaps matches TRBD1 (5 bases). Germline V CDR1 and CDR2: LNHDA, SQIVND (reference sequence). Trimming took off 7 bases at V and 0 bases at J, with 21 bases between the two ends. There are 17 residues in the CDR3. CDR3 DNA sequence: TGTGCCAGTATAATAGGGGAGCGGGATCCACTGAACACTGAAGCTTTCTTT. This translates into CASIIGERDPLNTEAFF.

The chain links TRBV7-2 to TRBJ1-5; the D gene is possibly TRBD1 (5 bases). Germline V gene sequence: CDR1 SGHTA, CDR2 FQGNSA. This CDR3 has 15 residues. The germline V and J ends were trimmed by 1 base and 4 bases, with 11 bases remaining between them. CDR3 bases: TGTGCCAGCAGCTTAGTTGGGACTGAGAATCAGCCCCAGCATTTT. It encodes CASSLVGTENQPQHF.

This clone has a handful of counts. The chain is built from TRBV5-1 and TRBJ2-1, with a tentative D call TRBD2 (7 bases). The CDR3 extends over 14 amino acids. Trimming took 7 bases from V and 7 from J, leaving 18 bases between them. Germline CDR1 is SGHRS and CDR2 is YFSETQ. The DNA of the CDR3 is TGCGCCAGCTCCGAGGGGGGGCCGGAGAATGAGCAGTTCTTC. Amino acid sequence: CASSEGGPENEQFF. The full variable domain, rest sourced from reference TRBV5-1 and TRBJ2-1, is KAGVTQTPRYLIKTRGQQVTLSCSPISGHRSVSWYQQTPGQGLQFLFEYFSETQRNKGNFPGRFSGRQFSNSRSEMNVSTLELGDSALYLCASSEGGPENEQFFGPGTRLTVL.

The chain recombines TRBV7-3 with TRBJ2-3; D might be TRBD1 (6 bases). The CDR3 covers 16 residues. From germline, CDR1 is SGHTA and CDR2 FQGTGA. The V gene lost 5 bases and the J gene lost 2 bases, with 17 bases spanning the gap. The CDR3 DNA reads as TGTGCCAGCAGCCAAGGAACCGGGACAACCACAGATACGCAGTATTTT. Its translation: CASSQGTGTTTDTQYF.

J is TRBJ2-3 and V is TRBV7-9; TRBD2 matches at 10 bases. With 11 bases clipped from V and 1 base from J, the junction kept 9 bases outside the gene matches. Looked up from germline, CDR1 is SEHNR and CDR2 is FQNEAQ (reference sequence). The length of the CDR3 is 15 residues. The CDR3 sequence: CAGRRLAGGTDTQYF. Written as DNA, the CDR3 is TGTGCCGGTAGGCGGCTAGCGGGAGGCACAGATACGCAGTATTTT.

Turning to this clone: One end of the junction varies from germline; a read error may be responsible. The chain carries TRBV6-1 and TRBJ1-2, with D uncertain. The germline CDR1 and CDR2 sequences are MNHNS and SASEGT. CDR3 length: 11 residues. As DNA, the CDR3 is TGTGCCAGCAGTGGTTTCTATGCCTACACCTTC. Protein sequence: CASSGFYAYTF.

The DNA of the CDR3 is TGTGCCAGCAGCCCGGACAGTCCCTACGAGCAGTACTTC. Encoded protein: CASSPDSPYEQYF. The V and J genes are TRBV14 and TRBJ2-7; D possibly corresponds to TRBD1 (6 bases). V was cut by 4 bases and J by 2 bases, with 9 bases left in between. The CDR3 is 13 residues long. Germline lookup yields CDR1 SGHDN and CDR2 FVKESK.